The clone carrying this TCR beta chain occurred a few times. What it binds is unknown. The sample originates from a study of T-cell reconstitution after alpha-beta-depleted transplantation in children. The V and J ends lost 4 bases and 0 bases, in that order; junction bases with no gene match: 9. The germline V gene encodes CDR1 SGDLS and CDR2 YYNGEE. CDR3 size: 18 residues. Study-wide results and caveats: Reportedly, only several hundred clones from non-depleted graft cells drove alpha-beta T-cell counts at about two months. Some patients owed their high day-60 TCRbeta diversity to surviving recipient T cells and thymic progenitors. Newly produced T cells mostly accounted for T-cell counts and diversity one year post-transplant.

For TCRbeta, the library was prepared with unique molecular identifiers. From the PCR reads, TCRdb called clonotypes with MiXCR, one entry per CDR3 protein. This table holds 60,000 to 85,000 distinct CDR3 sequences, around a sixth found once. The specimen comprised PBMCs, mostly from graft donor cells, sampled 360 days after TCRalphabeta/CD19-depleted stem cell transplant. This TCR came from a male patient aged 2-9 years who had a stem cell transplant for acute lymphoblastic leukemia, so the T cells may come from the graft donor. This chain links TRBV9 with TRBJ2-1; 11 bases match TRBD2. The chain's CDR3 is CASSFLAGGPFSYNEQFF. CDR3 nucleotides: TGTGCCAGCAGCTTTCTAGCGGGAGGACCCTTCTCCTACAATGAGCAGTTCTTC. Combining the CDR3 with reference TRBV9 and TRBJ2-1 gives the whole variable domain DSGVTQTPKHLITATGQRVTLRCSPRSGDLSVYWYQQSLDQGLQFLIQYYNGEERAKGNILERFSAQQFPDLHSELNLSSLELGDSALYFCASSFLAGGPFSYNEQFFGPGTRLTVL.